One and the same sample provided the 15 T cell receptor beta chains below, sequenced in a study of blood T cells in healthy people across ages (dated by TCRdb to about 2015). Receptor amplification or capture employed 5' RACE. Sequencing was performed on an Illumina HiSeq 2500. A second PCR of roughly 7 to 11 cycles was performed with a sample-barcoded 5' primer and a J-beta primer mix. TCRdb applied fastp at Q25 and MiXCR to the public reads, then kept only in-frame beta chains. Entries that share a CDR3 protein sequence are merged under the most common genes and DNA. The sample has about a million distinct CDR3 sequences on record, just over 50% of them singletons. The ten largest clones capture around a fifth of the sample. The source material was blood. The origin of the receptors is a woman aged 55-69 years in good health.

V usage is TRBV29-1 and J usage is TRBJ1-5; D might be TRBD1 (5 bases). There are 14 residues in the CDR3. Trimming took 3 bases from V and 0 from J, leaving 9 bases between them. Germline V gives CDR1 SQVTM, CDR2 ANQGSEA. The CDR3 loop reads CSVDGGLSNQPQHF. CDR3 DNA: TGCAGCGTTGACGGGGGTCTTAGCAATCAGCCCCAGCATTTT.

The chain carries TRBV9 and TRBJ1-5, with D hard to call. CDR1 is SGDLS and CDR2 is YYNGEE in the germline V gene. Trimming shortened V by 4 bases and J by 0 bases, and 8 bases separated the two germline ends. There are 14 residues in the CDR3. The CDR3 spells CASSPQPSNQPQHF. As DNA, the CDR3 is TGTGCCAGCAGCCCACAGCCTAGCAATCAGCCCCAGCATTTT.

The rearrangement uses TRBV5-5 and TRBJ2-7, with D perhaps assigned TRBD1 or TRBD2 (5 bases each). CDR1 is SGHKS, CDR2 YYEKEE, per germline (reference sequence). The CDR3 has 15 amino acids. V shed 0 bases and J shed 0 bases, with 10 bases lying between them. DNA for the CDR3: TGTGCCAGCAGCTTGGGACAGCGGACCTCCTACGAGCAGTACTTC. This gives the protein CASSLGQRTSYEQYF.

Ten or more counts support this clonotype. This sequence joins TRBV4-3 and TRBJ2-7; 10 nucleotides match TRBD2. This CDR3 is 16 amino acids long. With V trimmed by 3 bases and J by 4 bases, 9 bases remained unmatched. CDR1 is LGHNA and CDR2 is YSLEER in the germline V gene. The CDR3 sequence: CASSQDIAGGVYEQYF. CDR3 in DNA: TGCGCCAGCAGCCAGGATATAGCGGGAGGCGTATACGAGCAGTACTTC.

This clonotype turned up a few times. The chain employs TRBV10-3 and TRBJ2-3, with D unclear. CDR3 length: 16 amino acids. CDR1 is ENHRY, CDR2 SYGVKD, per germline. The V end was cut by 4 bases, the J end by 0 bases, with 14 bases between. This CDR3 reads CAISVGPPESTDTQYF. The CDR3 DNA reads TGTGCCATCAGTGTAGGGCCGCCCGAAAGCACAGATACGCAGTATTTT.

This chain connects TRBV30 to TRBJ2-7; possible D gene TRBD2, 6 bases. V lost 5 bases to trimming and J lost 0 bases, with 11 bases between them. CDR1 and CDR2 from the germline V gene are GTSNPN and SVGIG (reference sequence). There are 13 residues in the CDR3. CDR3 nucleotides: TGTGCCTGGTCTCGGAGGGCCTCCTACGAGCAGTACTTC. This gives the protein CAWSRRASYEQYF.

The chain combines TRBV6-6 with TRBJ2-4; possibly TRBD1 for D (7 bases). Germline V gives CDR1 MNHNY, CDR2 SVGAGI (reference sequence). This CDR3 spans 12 amino acids. V lost 5 bases to trimming and J lost 13 bases, with 15 bases between them. Here the CDR3 DNA reads TGTGCCAGCAGTAAACAGGGGAGCGGGCAGTACTTC. Translating gives CASSKQGSGQYF.

The V call is TRBV20-1, the J call TRBJ2-5; no clear D gene. The V gene's germline CDR1 is DFQATT and CDR2 SNEGSKA (reference sequence). The CDR3 spans 15 residues. The V end lost 1 base, the J end lost 1 base, and 13 bases lay between the germline ends. The CDR3 spells CSARAMAPLQETQYF. The DNA for the CDR3 is TGCAGTGCTAGAGCCATGGCCCCCCTCCAAGAGACCCAGTACTTC.

The V gene is TRBV3-1, the J gene TRBJ2-7; 10 bases are a match to TRBD2. Germline V gene data show CDR1 as LGHDT and CDR2 as YNNKEL (reference sequence). This CDR3 contains 17 residues. V was pared by 1 base and J by 7 bases, with 13 bases of the junction left unmatched. CDR3 sequence reads: CASSQVSLAGVPNEQYF. CDR3 sequence (DNA): TGTGCCAGCAGCCAAGTCTCGCTAGCGGGGGTCCCCAATGAGCAGTACTTC.

A few counts support this clonotype. This sequence joins TRBV14 and TRBJ2-6; the D call may be TRBD1 or TRBD2 (5 bases each). V lost 1 base and J lost 0, with 16 bases in between. The CDR3 sequence is 19 residues long. The germline V gene has CDR1 SGHDN and CDR2 FVKESK. Here the CDR3 reads CASSQGFRAGPSGANVLTF. The CDR3 region has the DNA TGTGCCAGCAGCCAAGGGTTCAGGGCGGGCCCCTCTGGGGCCAACGTCCTGACTTTC.

This clonotype is a singleton in its sample. Sequence at one end of the junction differs from germline and may be a read error. The gene calls are TRBV6-6 and TRBJ2-7, with D uncertain. Germline V lookup: CDR1 MNHNY, CDR2 SVGAGI (reference sequence). The CDR3 runs 13 residues. CDR3: CASNYYGSYEQYF. DNA for the CDR3: TGTGCCAGCAATTACTACGGCTCCTACGAGCAGTACTTC.

The rearrangement uses TRBV2 and TRBJ2-1; the match to TRBD2 covers 10 bases. Germline lookup yields CDR1 SNHLY and CDR2 FYNNEI. This CDR3 has 14 amino acids. J was trimmed by 7 bases and V by 6 bases; bases with no gene match: 6. In nucleotides, the CDR3 is TGTGCCAGCAGCGAGAGCGGGAGGGGGAATGAGCAGTTCTTC. Protein: CASSESGRGNEQFF.

The V and J genes are TRBV18 and TRBJ2-7, with D unclear. Deletions cut 5 bases from V and 3 bases from J, with 14 bases between. Germline values: CDR1 KGHSH, CDR2 LQKENI. The CDR3 spans 14 residues. The CDR3 region is CASSSTETLYEQYF. The CDR3 nucleotides read TGTGCCAGCTCATCCACAGAAACCCTCTACGAGCAGTACTTC.

The genes are TRBV5-1 and TRBJ2-5, with TRBD1 matching over 7 bases. There are 19 residues in the CDR3. The ends lost 2 bases at V and 2 bases at J; junction bases unmatched: 18. Looked up from germline, CDR1 is SGHRS and CDR2 is YFSETQ. DNA for the CDR3: TGCGCCAGCAGCTTTCCCGCTGGGGACAGCCGAACCAAACAAGAGACCCAGTACTTC. This codes for CASSFPAGDSRTKQETQYF.

The gene calls are TRBV7-7 and TRBJ2-7; D is undetermined. Trimming took off 5 bases at V and 7 bases at J, with 27 bases between the two ends. The germline gives CDR1 SSHAT, CDR2 FNYEAQ (reference sequence). The CDR3 is made up of 17 amino acids. The CDR3 loop reads CASSLRSGPGPGQEQYF. CDR3 sequence (DNA): TGTGCCAGCAGCCTACGGTCCGGGCCGGGCCCCGGCCAGGAGCAGTACTTC.